The rows below give T cell receptor beta chains drawn from one sample of a study of blood T cells in healthy people across ages. Via MiXCR, TCRdb re-called the 5' RACE reads, giving one row per CDR3 protein. The top ten clones hold approximately 12% of a sample with 650,000 to 1,000,000 distinct CDR3 sequences, around 34% of them seen once. Input material: blood. These receptors originate from a man aged 18 to 29 in good health. Each CDR3 is given with its conserved first and last residue. Fields, in order: CDR3 protein, J gene, V gene, D gene. The D gene is left open where the match is weak.

CDR3 protein: CAGSSIAGHHSGANVLTF; J gene: TRBJ2-6; V gene: TRBV6-2/TRBV6-3; D gene: -
CDR3 protein: CASSKGGTGRNEQYF; J gene: TRBJ2-7; V gene: TRBV21-1; D gene: -
CDR3 protein: CASSLGIDRDEQYF; J gene: -; V gene: TRBV7-2; D gene: TRBD1
CDR3 protein: CASSSGQGLGQPQHF; J gene: TRBJ1-5; V gene: TRBV12-3/TRBV12-4; D gene: TRBD1
CDR3 protein: CASSPSRGKNTEAFF; J gene: TRBJ1-1; V gene: TRBV12-3/TRBV12-4; D gene: -
CDR3 protein: CASSLPGSSNTEAFF; J gene: TRBJ1-1; V gene: TRBV7-9; D gene: -
CDR3 protein: CAWKASGTDTQYF; J gene: TRBJ2-3; V gene: TRBV30; D gene: -
CDR3 protein: CSARDNGGQFYGYTF; J gene: TRBJ1-2; V gene: TRBV20-1; D gene: -
CDR3 protein: CASSLREEAWGYTF; J gene: TRBJ1-2; V gene: TRBV12-3/TRBV12-4; D gene: -
CDR3 protein: CASSDRGPTYEQYF; J gene: TRBJ2-7; V gene: TRBV2; D gene: TRBD1
CDR3 protein: CASSVGVPNTDTQYF; J gene: TRBJ2-3; V gene: TRBV7-2; D gene: -
CDR3 protein: CASSCQQNYGYTF; J gene: TRBJ1-2; V gene: TRBV12-3/TRBV12-4; D gene: -
CDR3 protein: CASSYWEGHNEQYF; J gene: TRBJ2-7; V gene: TRBV7-9; D gene: -
CDR3 protein: CASRNPAETQYF; J gene: TRBJ2-5; V gene: TRBV5-1; D gene: -
CDR3 protein: CASTPVGANVLTF; J gene: TRBJ2-6; V gene: TRBV6-6; D gene: -
CDR3 protein: CASSLVRQGYNEQYF; J gene: -; V gene: TRBV28; D gene: TRBD1
CDR3 protein: CSASKVFGDMLQETQYF; J gene: TRBJ2-5; V gene: TRBV20-1; D gene: -
CDR3 protein: CASSFWTPASVGQYF; J gene: TRBJ2-7; V gene: TRBV28; D gene: -
CDR3 protein: CASSLGGTGSPLHF; J gene: TRBJ1-6; V gene: TRBV12-3/TRBV12-4; D gene: -
CDR3 protein: CSARDPRQGGPYNEQYF; J gene: TRBJ2-5; V gene: TRBV20-1; D gene: -
CDR3 protein: CASSLEEWQGAGDEQFF; J gene: TRBJ2-1; V gene: TRBV5-1; D gene: TRBD1
CDR3 protein: CASSPGTVYNEQFF; J gene: TRBJ2-1; V gene: TRBV12-3/TRBV12-4; D gene: TRBD1
CDR3 protein: CASSQDPINGYTF; J gene: TRBJ1-2; V gene: TRBV4-2; D gene: -
CDR3 protein: CASSDRATLGEQYF; J gene: -; V gene: TRBV25-1; D gene: -
CDR3 protein: CASSLAQGVGQPQHF; J gene: TRBJ1-5; V gene: TRBV7-2; D gene: TRBD1
CDR3 protein: CSARGGPKSYNEQFF; J gene: TRBJ2-1; V gene: TRBV20-1; D gene: -
CDR3 protein: CASSELAGGPDEQFF; J gene: TRBJ2-1; V gene: TRBV2; D gene: TRBD2
CDR3 protein: CASSITSSGANVLTF; J gene: TRBJ2-6; V gene: TRBV19; D gene: -
CDR3 protein: CVSSQEDRVYGYTF; J gene: TRBJ1-2; V gene: TRBV14; D gene: TRBD1
CDR3 protein: CASSAVTDPTDTQYF; J gene: TRBJ2-3; V gene: TRBV12-3/TRBV12-4; D gene: -